A selection of T cell receptor beta chains follows, all from one sample in a study of blood T cells in healthy people across ages. TCRdb reprocessed the 5' RACE reads with MiXCR, giving one entry per CDR3 protein. In the table there are 1.5 million to 1.9 million distinct CDR3 sequences, 35% to 45% of which are singletons. Sequencing was carried out using blood. All receptors derive from a woman under 30 in good health. Each CDR3 is given with its conserved first and last residue. A D gene is named only where the DNA matches it firmly. Expanded clones are given a class, and other clones once, few, many or no size at all.

.	TRBD2	TRBV7-6	TRBJ2-5	TGTGCCAGCAGGACTAGCGGGAACCAAGAGACCCAGTACTTC	CASRTSGNQETQYF
.	.	TRBV23-1	TRBJ2-5	TGCGCCAGCAGTCCGAATCGTCCGGGGGCCCACAATGAGCAGTACTTC	CASSPNRPGAHNEQYF
few	TRBD2	TRBV20-1	TRBJ2-1	TGCAGTGCTAGAGATACCATAGCGGGGGCCTTAAACAATGAGCAGTTCTTC	CSARDTIAGALNNEQFF
.	TRBD1	TRBV18	TRBJ2-7	TGTGCCAGCTCACCAGAGGCACAGGGGCAGCAGTACTTC	CASSPEAQGQQYF
.	.	TRBV20-1	TRBJ1-5	TGCAGTGCTAGAGAGGTAGGCAGGGACAATCAGCCCCAGCATTTT	CSAREVGRDNQPQHF
few	.	TRBV15	TRBJ1-2	TGTGCCACCAGCAGAGTTCAGGGAACCAACTATGGCTACACCTTC	CATSRVQGTNYGYTF
.	.	TRBV4-3	TRBJ1-1	TGCGCCAGCAGGCCCGGGACCTCTTCTCCCAAAGCTTTCTTT	CASRPGTSSPKAFF
once	TRBD1	TRBV28	TRBJ2-5	TGTGCCAGCAGTTTCCCGACAGGGGTGCAAGAGACCCAGTACTTC	CASSFPTGVQETQYF
.	TRBD2	TRBV6-2/TRBV6-3	TRBJ2-1	TGTGCCAGCACCCAGGGACTAGCGGGACCACATGAGCAGTTCTTC	CASTQGLAGPHEQFF
.	.	TRBV12-3/TRBV12-4	TRBJ2-7	TGTGCCAGCAGTTCTCCAGGGCCCCTTCTCTCTGCGCAGTACTTC	CASSSPGPLLSAQYF
.	.	TRBV6-1	TRBJ2-7	TGTGCCAGCAGTGCACCCGGGACTGGGTCCTACGAGCAGTACTTC	CASSAPGTGSYEQYF
few	TRBD2	TRBV7-9	TRBJ2-5	TGTGCCAGCAGCTTACCCCTAGCGGGAGCAGAGACCCAGTACTTC	CASSLPLAGAETQYF
.	TRBD2	TRBV28	TRBJ2-1	TGTGCCAGCAGTCCCACCGGGACTAGAGGTCCTGAGCAGTTCTTC	CASSPTGTRGPEQFF
few	TRBD1	TRBV27	TRBJ1-1	TGTGCCAGCAGGGGGGACAGGGGACGTAGCACTGAAGCTTTCTTT	CASRGDRGRSTEAFF
few	.	TRBV4-2	TRBJ2-1	TGTGCCAGCAGCCAAGAACGTCTTTATGAGCAGTTCTTC	CASSQERLYEQFF
.	.	TRBV12-3/TRBV12-4	TRBJ2-1	TGTGCCAGCAGCCGAGCCTACCGTATACCTCGGCGTATGTTCTTC	CASSRAYRIPRRMFF
many	TRBD2	TRBV12-3/TRBV12-4	TRBJ2-1	TGTGCCAGCTCGAGCGGGGGGGCGGTCAATGAGCAGTTCTTC	CASSSGGAVNEQFF
.	.	TRBV4-1	TRBJ1-4	TGCGCCAGCAGCCAAGAGAGTCCGGGGGCAGGGAATAATGAAAAACTGTTTTTT	CASSQESPGAGNNEKLFF
.	.	TRBV5-5	TRBJ2-6	TGTGCCAGCAGCCAGTACGGATCCTCTGGGGCCAACGTCCTGACTTTC	CASSQYGSSGANVLTF
.	.	TRBV11-2	TRBJ1-4	TGTGCCAGCAGCTTCCACCCGGGGGCCGGTGAAAAACTGTTTTTT	CASSFHPGAGEKLFF
.	TRBD1	TRBV20-1	TRBJ1-1	TGCAGTGCTAGAGGGGGCACAGGGGGAGCTTTCTTT	CSARGGTGGAFF
.	.	TRBV20-1	TRBJ1-5	TGCAGTGCCGGCGGGGGGGCGGCACAGCCCCAGCATTTT	CSAGGGAAQPQHF
.	.	TRBV27	TRBJ2-2	TGTGCCAGCAGACCAGGGTACGCCGGGGAGCTGTTTTTT	CASRPGYAGELFF
many	.	TRBV6-1	TRBJ2-3	TGTGCCAGCAGTGGCGGGAGCACAGATACGCAGTATTTT	CASSGGSTDTQYF
.	TRBD1	TRBV12-3/TRBV12-4	TRBJ1-2	TGTGCCAGCAGTTTAACAGGGGGAGCAGGATTGGGCTACACCTTC	CASSLTGGAGLGYTF
.	.	TRBV29-1	TRBJ2-3	TGCAGCGTTGAAGATCTAAGGGGTGTAGATACGCAGTATTTT	CSVEDLRGVDTQYF
few	.	TRBV18	TRBJ1-2	TGTGCCAGCTCCTTCAAAGGACAGCCGGCTAGCTATGGCTACACCTTC	CASSFKGQPASYGYTF
.	.	TRBV5-1	TRBJ2-5	TGCGCCAGCAGCAAGCTCTGGGGCCAAGAGACCCGGTACTTC	CASSKLWGQETRYF
.	.	TRBV6-6	TRBJ2-5	TGTGCCAGCACCGCAAAACAAGAGACCCAGTACTTC	CASTAKQETQYF
few	TRBD1	TRBV6-1	TRBJ1-2	TGTGCCAGCCTCGTCCGGGACAGCTATTATGGCTACACCTTC	CASLVRDSYYGYTF
many	TRBD2	TRBV20-1	TRBJ2-1	TGCAGTGCGAGGCCCCTAGCGGGGTTCTCCTACAATGAGCAGTTCTTC	CSARPLAGFSYNEQFF
few	.	TRBV12-3/TRBV12-4	TRBJ2-1	TGTGCCAGCGGGCCGTTGCTGGGATACAATGAGCAGTTCTTC	CASGPLLGYNEQFF
.	.	TRBV7-9	TRBJ2-1	TGTGCCAGCAGCTTAGCGGGCTGGGGGCGGGCCTACAATGAGCAGTTCTTC	CASSLAGWGRAYNEQFF
.	TRBD1	TRBV7-9	TRBJ2-3	TGTGCCAGCAGCGACCGGACAGGGTTGAGCACAGATACGCAGTATTTT	CASSDRTGLSTDTQYF
.	TRBD2	TRBV9	TRBJ2-7	TGTGCCAGCAGCCCCGGACTAGCGGGGACCGAGCAGTACTTC	CASSPGLAGTEQYF
few	.	TRBV12-3/TRBV12-4	TRBJ1-1	TGTGCCAGCACCCGGGGGAACGAAGCTTTCTTT	CASTRGNEAFF
.	TRBD2	TRBV20-1	TRBJ2-7	TGCAGTGCTAAACTAGCGGCCTCCTACAATGAGCAGTACTTC	CSAKLAASYNEQYF
.	.	TRBV25-1	TRBJ2-3	TGTGCCAGCAGTGAATTAGGAGTCCCAGATACGCAGTATTTT	CASSELGVPDTQYF
few	.	TRBV4-2	TRBJ2-1	TGTGCCAGCAGCCAACCAGAAAGAGTGAGGTACAATGAGCAGTTCTTC	CASSQPERVRYNEQFF
few	.	TRBV20-1	TRBJ2-7	TGCAGTGCTAGAGATTATAGACTGGATCGCTACGAGCAGTACTTC	CSARDYRLDRYEQYF
.	.	TRBV27	TRBJ2-5	TGTGCCAGCAGTTCGAAGGCCGCTGAGCAGTACTTC	CASSSKAAEQYF